The 10 T cell receptor beta chains listed next were all sequenced from one sample in a study of blood T cell repertoires in COVID-19. Assay used: immunoSEQ multiplex PCR; TCRdb lists only in-frame clones, some missing. The sample consists of hundreds of thousands of clones, about 81% of them appearing once. Sequencing was carried out using PBMCs or T cells enriched from blood (not recorded which). These receptors were obtained from a man aged 25-45 years with acute COVID-19.

In its sample, this clone was seen a few times. The junction departs from the called germline gene at one end, perhaps through a read error. This sequence joins TRBV5-1 and TRBJ2-1; 10 bases are shared with TRBD2. This CDR3 has 14 residues. The germline V gene has CDR1 SGHRS and CDR2 YFSETQ. CDR3 sequence reads: CASSLASGRNEQFF. DNA of the CDR3: TGTGCCAGCAGCTTGGCTAGCGGGAGAAACGAGCAGTTCTTC.

V and J are TRBV5-1 and TRBJ2-2, with a weak D call TRBD1 (5 bases). Trimming stripped 1 base from V and 7 bases from J, with 14 bases between. Germline CDR1 and CDR2: SGHRS and YFSETQ. The CDR3 extends over 15 amino acids. CDR3 in DNA: TGCGCCAGCAGCTTGACCCTCCAAGGGGACGGGGAGCTGTTTTTT. Amino acid sequence: CASSLTLQGDGELFF.

This chain joins TRBV5-6 and TRBJ2-5, with 9 bases lining up with TRBD1. Looked up from germline, CDR1 is SGHDT and CDR2 is YYEEEE. V was pared by 5 bases and J by 5 bases, with 19 bases of the junction left unmatched. CDR3 size: 18 residues. The CDR3 nucleotides are TGTGCCAGCAGGTCCCAGGTCCGGGACAGGGTTAATTCTGAGACCCAGTACTTC. It codes for CASRSQVRDRVNSETQYF.

J is TRBJ1-5 and V is TRBV2; TRBD1 aligns across 7 bases. Germline CDR1 SNHLY, CDR2 FYNNEI. The CDR3 loop spans 14 amino acids. The V segment lost 6 bases and the J segment 6 bases; nucleotides outside the gene matches: 8. DNA for the CDR3: TGTGCCAGCAGCGGCGACAGGGAGATTCAGCCCCAGCATTTT. It specifies CASSGDREIQPQHF.

The chain employs TRBV2 and TRBJ1-1; D uncertain. The ends were cut back, 3 bases at V and 4 bases at J, with 12 bases in the middle. There are 14 residues in the CDR3. Germline V CDR1 and CDR2: SNHLY, FYNNEI. The CDR3 loop reads CASSEEVVSTEAFF. CDR3 DNA: TGTGCCAGCAGTGAGGAGGTGGTCTCCACTGAAGCTTTCTTT.

The chain recombines TRBV7-2 with TRBJ1-5; 8 nucleotides align to TRBD1. The V segment lost 5 bases and the J segment 5 bases; nucleotides outside the gene matches: 5. This CDR3 has 14 amino acids. The germline CDR1 and CDR2 sequences are SGHTA and FQGNSA. The CDR3 coding sequence is TGTGCCAGCAGCAAGGGACAGGCTCATCAGCCCCAGCATTTT. Amino acids: CASSKGQAHQPQHF.

The V and J genes are TRBV7-2 and TRBJ1-3; D may be TRBD1 (5 bases). The CDR3 runs to 13 residues. V lost 1 base and J lost 12, with 13 bases in between. The germline gives CDR1 SGHTA, CDR2 FQGNSA. CDR3: CASSLGTSRHIYF. Here the CDR3 DNA reads TGTGCCAGCAGCTTAGGGACAAGCCGCCACATATATTTT.

The chain links TRBV13 to TRBJ2-2; 10 bases match TRBD2. The CDR3 extends over 16 amino acids. CDR1 is PRHDT and CDR2 is FYEKMQ in the germline V gene (reference sequence). V lost 5 bases to trimming and J lost 7 bases; unmatched junction nucleotides: 10. The CDR3 sequence: CASSTTSGIGHGELFF. The DNA for the CDR3 is TGTGCCAGCAGCACCACTAGCGGGATAGGTCACGGGGAGCTGTTTTTT.

This clone has a single count. V usage is TRBV28 and J usage is TRBJ1-3; 10 bases align to TRBD1. This CDR3 spans 17 amino acids. V dropped 3 bases and J dropped 8; count of bases not matched to a gene: 13. CDR1 is MDHEN, CDR2 SYDVKM, per germline. CDR3 nucleotides: TGTGCCAGCAGTTTCCCTGGATCCGGGACAGGGGCCCACACCATATATTTT. Its protein is CASSFPGSGTGAHTIYF. The full variable domain, rest sourced from reference TRBV28 and TRBJ1-3, is DVKVTQSSRYLVKRTGEKVFLECVQDMDHENMFWYRQDPGLGLRLIYFSYDVKMKEKGDIPEGYSVSREKKERFSLILESASTNQTSMYLCASSFPGSGTGAHTIYFGEGSWLTVV.

The V and J genes are TRBV19 and TRBJ1-4; 8 bases map to TRBD1. Germline trimming cut 9 bases from V and 5 bases from J; bases unmatched to any gene: 5. The CDR3 has 13 residues. Germline CDR1 and CDR2: LNHDA and SQIVND (reference sequence). The CDR3: CASRDRRNEKLFF. In DNA form, the CDR3 reads TGTGCCAGCCGGGACAGGAGAAATGAAAAACTGTTTTTT.